The sequence of this T cell receptor (beta chain) was determined in a study of long-term antiretroviral therapy in people with HIV. General study points: An increase in diversity followed ART, yet levels stayed below transplant donor controls. It was not possible to obtain data on ART adherence, viral resistance or therapy changes. Dating from the mid-2000s to the late 2010s, the blood was possibly obtained under older ART regimens.

Sequencing relied on immunoSEQ assay v3.0, run at survey level. Assay: immunoSEQ multiplex PCR; the TCRdb copy retains only in-frame clones and omits some. The profile covers over 10,000 clones, with over 60% appearing a single time and approximately 20% taken by the ten largest. Turning to this clone: Its antigen is as yet unknown.

CDR1 is MNHNY, CDR2 SVGAGI, per germline (reference sequence). Trimming removed 2 bases at V and 5 bases at J, with 7 bases between. The CDR3 totals 13 residues. The rearrangement links TRBV6-6 to TRBJ1-5; the D gene is possibly TRBD1 (5 bases). Sequences were derived from unsorted PBMCs, sampled 0.5 years before starting antiretroviral therapy. This receptor was taken from a woman between 40 and 50 years old with HIV. The CDR3 here is CASSYATDQPQHF. CDR3 nucleotides: TGTGCCAGCAGTTACGCGACAGATCAGCCCCAGCATTTT.